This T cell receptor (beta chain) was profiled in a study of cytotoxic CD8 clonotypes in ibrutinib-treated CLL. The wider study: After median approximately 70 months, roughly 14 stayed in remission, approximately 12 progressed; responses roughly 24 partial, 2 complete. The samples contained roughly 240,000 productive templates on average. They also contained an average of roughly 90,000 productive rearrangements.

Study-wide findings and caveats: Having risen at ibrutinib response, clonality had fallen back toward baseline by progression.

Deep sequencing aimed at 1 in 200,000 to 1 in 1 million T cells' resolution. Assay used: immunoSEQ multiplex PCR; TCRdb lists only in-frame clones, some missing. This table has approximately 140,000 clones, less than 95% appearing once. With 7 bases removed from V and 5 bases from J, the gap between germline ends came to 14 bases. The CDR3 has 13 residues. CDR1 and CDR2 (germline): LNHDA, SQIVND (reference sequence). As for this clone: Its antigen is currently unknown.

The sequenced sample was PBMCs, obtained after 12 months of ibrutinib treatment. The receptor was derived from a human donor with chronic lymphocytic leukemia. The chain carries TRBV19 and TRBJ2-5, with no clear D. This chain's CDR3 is CASKASSHETQYF. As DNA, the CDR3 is TGTGCCAGTAAGGCCAGCAGTCACGAGACCCAGTACTTC.